Listed below are T cell receptor beta chains from one sample, sequenced in a study of Ad26.COV2.S vaccination and SARS-CoV-2 variants. The data were produced by immunoSEQ multiplex PCR, yet TCRdb's version contains in-frame clones alone and is incomplete. The sample lists about 320,000 clones; 86% were seen once. Specimen: peripheral blood, collected in a trial of Ad26.COV2.S vaccine versus placebo. The source of these receptors is a person aged 18-60 years who received the Ad26.COV2.S COVID-19 vaccine or a placebo. The CDR3 runs from the conserved cysteine through the conserved F or W. A D gene is named only where the DNA matches it firmly. Clone size, where shown, is once, few, many, or a class for clones that have expanded.

cdr3_aa	cdr3_nt	j_call	d_call	cdr3_length	v_call	clone_size
CASSVSASGAGKQETQYF	TGTGCCAGCAGCGTATCGGCTAGCGGGGCGGGAAAACAAGAGACCCAGTACTTC	TRBJ2-5	TRBD2	18	TRBV9	-
CASSGTSGGYQETQYF	TGTGCCAGCAGTGGGACTAGCGGAGGTTACCAAGAGACCCAGTACTTC	TRBJ2-5	TRBD2	16	TRBV2	-
CASSPHLGRGTDTQYF	TGTGCCAGCAGCCCCCATCTGGGTCGGGGCACAGATACGCAGTATTTT	TRBJ2-3	-	16	TRBV9	-
CASSVGLNNEQFF	TGTGCCAGCAGCGTAGGTCTGAATAATGAGCAGTTCTTC	TRBJ2-1	-	13	TRBV9	-
CASSLVPDPRVATEAFF	TGTGCCAGCAGCTTAGTTCCTGATCCCCGGGTGGCCACTGAAGCTTTCTTT	TRBJ1-1	-	17	TRBV7-2	-
CASSPRDNSYNEQFF	TGTGCCAGTAGCCCCCGGGACAACTCCTACAATGAGCAGTTCTTC	TRBJ2-1	-	15	TRBV19	-
CASSVAWTGAEAFF	TGTGCCAGCAGCGTAGCTTGGACAGGCGCTGAAGCTTTCTTT	TRBJ1-1	TRBD1	14	TRBV9	-
CASSLSSLGLGNTIYF	TGTGCCAGCAGCTTGAGTTCGTTGGGGCTTGGAAACACCATATATTTT	TRBJ1-3	-	16	TRBV7-9	-
CSVRRQNTEAFF	TGCAGCGTTAGGAGGCAGAACACTGAAGCTTTCTTT	TRBJ1-1	-	12	TRBV29-1	-
CASSLLTRTGDSQPQHF	TGTGCCAGCAGCTTACTTACTCGGACAGGGGACAGTCAGCCCCAGCATTTT	TRBJ1-5	TRBD1	17	TRBV5-8	once
CASSLWAGSNTEAFF	TGCGCCAGCAGCTTGTGGGCCGGATCTAACACTGAAGCTTTCTTT	TRBJ1-1	-	15	TRBV5-1	-
CASSSLRDRSYSPLHF	TGTGCCAGCAGCTCCCTTCGAGACAGGTCTTATTCACCCCTCCACTTT	TRBJ1-6	-	16	TRBV5-6	-
CASSLEGRRSYEQYF	TGTGCCAGCAGCTTGGAAGGGCGACGTTCCTACGAGCAGTACTTC	TRBJ2-7	-	15	TRBV5-4	-
CASRTPFNEQFF	TGTGCCAGCAGAACCCCCTTTAATGAGCAGTTCTTC	TRBJ2-1	-	12	TRBV12-3/TRBV12-4	-
CASSPSRDRQETQYF	TGTGCCAGCTCACCTTCCCGGGACAGACAAGAGACCCAGTACTTC	TRBJ2-5	TRBD1	15	TRBV18	-
CASSPTGASGNTIYF	TGCGCCAGCAGCCCCACAGGGGCCTCTGGAAACACCATATATTTT	TRBJ1-3	TRBD1	15	TRBV4-3	-
CASRGAGGTQPQHF	TGTGCCAGCAGGGGGGCGGGGGGTACTCAGCCCCAGCATTTT	TRBJ1-5	-	14	TRBV4-2	-
CASGRGFTYEQYF	TGTGCCAGCGGGAGGGGCTTCACCTACGAGCAGTACTTC	TRBJ2-7	TRBD2	13	TRBV12-3/TRBV12-4	-
CASSPPGQGGTEAFF	TGTGCCAGCTCACCACCGGGACAGGGGGGCACTGAAGCTTTCTTT	TRBJ1-1	TRBD1	15	TRBV18	-
CASSRGTPNTEAFF	TGTGCCAGCTCCCGGGGGACTCCGAACACTGAAGCTTTCTTT	TRBJ1-1	-	14	TRBV3-1/TRBV3-2	-
CASSQRLAGGNTDTQYF	TGTGCCAGCAGCCAAAGACTAGCGGGGGGCAACACAGATACGCAGTATTTT	TRBJ2-3	TRBD2	17	TRBV13	-
CASSAAYEQYF	TGTGCCAGCAGCGCCGCATACGAGCAGTACTTC	TRBJ2-7	-	11	TRBV6-2/TRBV6-3	-
CASSLVGRTQNEQFF	TGTGCCAGCAGCTTGGTAGGGCGGACCCAAAATGAGCAGTTCTTC	TRBJ2-1	-	15	TRBV5-4	-
CASKPGSYNSPLHF	TGTGCCAGTAAGCCAGGCTCCTATAATTCACCCCTCCACTTT	TRBJ1-6	-	14	TRBV19	few
CAVGQGAANTEAFF	TGTGCCGTCGGACAGGGGGCGGCGAACACTGAAGCTTTCTTT	TRBJ1-1	TRBD1	14	TRBV2	-
CASSQDQLAGIKAGELFF	TGCGCCAGCAGCCAAGATCAGCTAGCGGGGATAAAGGCCGGGGAGCTGTTTTTT	TRBJ2-2	TRBD2	18	TRBV4-3	once
CASSPRQGDYGYTF	TGTGCCAGCAGTCCACGACAGGGAGACTATGGCTACACCTTC	TRBJ1-2	TRBD1	14	TRBV6-5	-
CASSISRDRVKSYGYTF	TGTGCCAGTAGTATTTCGCGGGACAGGGTGAAATCGTATGGCTACACCTTC	TRBJ1-2	TRBD1	17	TRBV19	-
CASSLGQINQPQHF	TGTGCCAGCAGCTTGGGACAGATCAATCAGCCCCAGCATTTT	TRBJ1-5	TRBD1	14	TRBV7-2	-
CASNRQATYEQYF	TGCGCCAGCAACCGACAGGCCACCTACGAGCAGTACTTC	TRBJ2-7	-	13	TRBV10-1	-
CASSLTGTGVLDTQYF	TGTGCCAGCAGCTTAACTGGGACAGGGGTATTAGATACGCAGTATTTT	TRBJ2-3	TRBD1	16	TRBV7-3	-
CASSQGDSNNNEQFF	TGCGCCAGCAGCCAAGGGGACAGTAATAACAATGAGCAGTTCTTC	TRBJ2-1	TRBD1	15	TRBV4-3	-
CASSNRVEAFF	TGTGCCAGCAGCAATAGAGTCGAGGCTTTCTTT	TRBJ1-1	-	11	TRBV12-3/TRBV12-4	-
CASSPKGAALSNQPQHF	TGTGCCAGTTCTCCCAAAGGGGCCGCCCTGAGCAATCAGCCCCAGCATTTT	TRBJ1-5	-	17	TRBV19	few
CASSLPSVGKETQYF	TGTGCCAGCAGCTTACCGTCGGTCGGTAAAGAGACCCAGTACTTC	TRBJ2-5	-	15	TRBV7-2	-
CASSLYLTGSSTQYF	TGTGCCAGCAGCCTCTACCTGACAGGGTCCTCGACGCAGTATTTT	TRBJ2-3	TRBD1	15	TRBV5-4	-
CSASYGSNQPQHF	TGCAGTGCTAGTTACGGTAGCAATCAGCCCCAGCATTTT	TRBJ1-5	-	13	TRBV20-1	once
CASRGQSKGNEKLFF	TGTGCCAGCAGGGGGCAGTCGAAAGGAAATGAAAAACTGTTTTTT	TRBJ1-4	-	15	TRBV7-9	-
CASSFTGLDYSPLHF	TGTGCCAGCAGCTTTACGGGACTGGATTATTCACCCCTCCACTTT	TRBJ1-6	-	15	TRBV7-2	-
CASTTGVNYGYTF	TGTGCCAGCACGACAGGTGTTAACTATGGCTACACCTTC	TRBJ1-2	-	13	TRBV6-5	-
CASKTMGDHPSSNQPQHF	TGTGCCAGCAAGACGATGGGGGACCACCCGAGTAGCAATCAGCCCCAGCATTTT	TRBJ1-5	-	18	TRBV21-1	-
CATYDKYGYTF	TGTGCCACCTATGACAAGTATGGCTACACCTTC	TRBJ1-2	-	11	TRBV15	-
CASSPPSGETQYF	TGCGCCAGCAGCCCTCCTAGTGGTGAGACCCAGTACTTC	TRBJ2-5	-	13	TRBV5-1	once
CASSFSGGKGNEQFF	TGTGCCAGCAGCTTTAGCGGGGGGAAGGGCAATGAGCAGTTCTTC	TRBJ2-1	TRBD2	15	TRBV11-2	-
CASSPDRVTDRAFF	TGCGCCAGCAGCCCCGACAGGGTAACTGATCGAGCTTTCTTT	TRBJ1-1	TRBD1	14	TRBV5-1	-
CASSPRQGHGYTF	TGTGCCAGCAGCCCAAGACAGGGGCACGGCTACACCTTC	TRBJ1-2	TRBD1	13	TRBV14	few
CASSLLGSPYGYTF	TGCGCCAGCAGCCTCTTAGGCAGTCCTTATGGCTACACCTTC	TRBJ1-2	-	14	TRBV5-1	-
CASSLDGSYGYTF	TGCGCCAGCAGCTTGGACGGATCCTATGGCTACACCTTC	TRBJ1-2	-	13	TRBV5-1	-
CASSSRDRGSHEQYF	TGTGCCAGCTCGTCCCGCGACAGGGGATCTCACGAGCAGTACTTC	TRBJ2-7	TRBD1	15	TRBV18	-
CSVEGLAGGTHYNEQFF	TGCAGCGTTGAAGGTCTAGCGGGGGGTACCCACTACAATGAGCAGTTCTTC	TRBJ2-1	TRBD2	17	TRBV29-1	-
CASSFPTVGEQFF	TGTGCCAGCAGCTTCCCCACAGTGGGTGAGCAGTTCTTC	TRBJ2-1	-	13	TRBV5-4	-
CASSDYGGGNQPQHF	TGTGCCAGTAGTGACTATGGTGGTGGCAATCAGCCCCAGCATTTT	TRBJ1-5	-	15	TRBV19	-
CASSQEGAPSRPQHF	TGCGCCAGCAGCCAAGAAGGGGCTCCGTCTCGGCCCCAGCATTTT	TRBJ1-5	-	15	TRBV4-1	few
CASSWGGGGTGELFF	TGTGCCAGCAGCTGGGGAGGTGGCGGGACCGGGGAGCTGTTTTTT	TRBJ2-2	-	15	TRBV6-5	-
CASRRTVATNEKLFF	TGTGCCAGCAGAAGGACAGTTGCAACTAATGAAAAACTGTTTTTT	TRBJ1-4	-	15	TRBV2	-